Presented here are 15 T cell receptor beta chains from one specimen sequenced in a study of graft-versus-host responses after intestinal transplantation. No antigen is known for these receptors. Sequencing used immunoSEQ multiplex PCR; TCRdb keeps in-frame clones, though not all of them. The sample records about 100,000 clones, roughly nine tenths being singletons. The specimen comprised unstimulated CD4+ T cells sorted from spleen or lymph node cells, sampled before transplant. Receptors originate from a human donor who was the organ donor for an intestinal transplant.

This clone was recorded once. V usage is TRBV29-1 and J usage is TRBJ1-2; D ambiguous. Per germline, CDR1 SQVTM and CDR2 ANQGSEA. Trimming left V 0 bases short and J 0 bases short, with 8 bases between. The CDR3 has 14 residues. CDR3 nucleotide sequence: TGCAGCGTTGAAGACCGGGGTACTAACTATGGCTACACCTTC. Its protein product is CSVEDRGTNYGYTF.

V is TRBV28 and J is TRBJ1-5, with D maybe TRBD1 (6 bases). This CDR3 region has 15 residues. V was cut by 6 bases and J by 2 bases, with 14 bases left in between. Germline assignment: CDR1 MDHEN and CDR2 SYDVKM. Here the CDR3 reads CASRGTGFGNQPQHF. Here the CDR3 DNA reads TGTGCCAGCAGGGGAACAGGGTTCGGCAATCAGCCCCAGCATTTT.

J is TRBJ1-5 and V is TRBV20-1, with D possibly being TRBD1 (5 bases). CDR1 and CDR2 from the germline V gene are DFQATT and SNEGSKA (reference sequence). V lost 5 bases, J lost 9 bases, and 11 bases lay in between. CDR3 length: 11 amino acids. The CDR3 reads CSASRGMPQHF. For the CDR3, the DNA is TGCAGTGCTTCCCGGGGGATGCCCCAGCATTTT.

In this sample, this clone turned up once. The chain has TRBV2 and TRBJ2-5; D is uncertain. The CDR3 covers 13 residues. Germline V CDR1 and CDR2: SNHLY, FYNNEI. Trimming left V 3 bases short and J 7 bases short, with 12 bases between. This CDR3 is CASSDEVSTTQYF. Here the CDR3 DNA reads TGTGCCAGCAGTGATGAGGTGTCGACGACCCAGTACTTC.

The chain is built from TRBV28 and TRBJ1-3; no firm D call. V lost 6 bases and J 1 base, leaving 16 bases between the germline ends. The CDR3 loop spans 16 amino acids. The germline V gene encodes CDR1 MDHEN and CDR2 SYDVKM. As DNA, the CDR3 is TGTGCCAGCAGAATCGACGGGGATGGATCTGGAAACACCATATATTTT. This translates into CASRIDGDGSGNTIYF. Based on the CDR3 plus reference TRBV28 and TRBJ1-3, the full variable domain is DVKVTQSSRYLVKRTGEKVFLECVQDMDHENMFWYRQDPGLGLRLIYFSYDVKMKEKGDIPEGYSVSREKKERFSLILESASTNQTSMYLCASRIDGDGSGNTIYFGEGSWLTVV.

The DNA for the CDR3 is TGTGCCACCAGCGCGGGAGCCTCCGGGCGACTTTACACTGAAGCTTTCTTT. Its protein product is CATSAGASGRLYTEAFF. The V and J genes are TRBV15 and TRBJ1-1; D uncertain. Germline assignment: CDR1 LNHNV and CDR2 YYDKDF (reference sequence). Trimming removed 5 bases from V and 3 bases from J, with 22 bases in between. This CDR3 is built from 17 residues.

This chain connects TRBV7-3 to TRBJ1-1, with a weak D call TRBD1 (6 bases). This CDR3 comprises 14 residues. V gave up 4 bases and J gave up 1 base, with 10 bases separating them. Germline V CDR1 and CDR2: SGHTA, FQGTGA. CDR3: CASSSGQPNTEAFF. In DNA, the CDR3 is TGTGCCAGCAGCTCCGGACAGCCGAACACTGAAGCTTTCTTT. The whole variable domain, remainder taken from reference TRBV7-3 and TRBJ1-1, is GAGVSQTPSNKVTEKGKYVELRCDPISGHTALYWYRQSLGQGPEFLIYFQGTGAADDSGLPNDRFFAVRPEGSVSTLKIQRTERGDSAVYLCASSSGQPNTEAFFGQGTRLTVV.

This clone was counted once. The V call is TRBV5-1, the J call TRBJ1-1, with 8 bases identical to TRBD1. The germline gives CDR1 SGHRS, CDR2 YFSETQ. This CDR3 contains 12 residues. J lost 8 bases, V lost 2 bases, and 2 bases had no gene match. The CDR3 bases are TGCGCCAGCAGCTTAGACAGGGGAGAAGCTTTCTTT. Translated, it gives CASSLDRGEAFF.

The chain joins TRBV5-1 to TRBJ2-7; D possibly corresponds to TRBD2 (6 bases). The CDR3 runs to 13 residues. The V end lost 4 bases, the J end lost 3 bases, and 11 bases lay between the germline ends. The germline V gene has CDR1 SGHRS and CDR2 YFSETQ. CDR3 sequence (DNA): TGCGCCAGCAGCGGGGGACTTAACTACGAGCAGTACTTC. Protein: CASSGGLNYEQYF.

The chain is built from TRBV7-3 and TRBJ1-2; weak D call: TRBD1 (5 bases). CDR1 and CDR2 (germline): SGHTA, FQGTGA. Trimming shortened V by 3 bases and J by 2 bases, and 7 bases separated the two germline ends. This CDR3 has 13 residues. DNA of the CDR3: TGTGCCAGCAGCTTCCAGGGAAACTATGGCTACACCTTC. Its protein product is CASSFQGNYGYTF.

V and J are TRBV2 and TRBJ1-1; no clear D gene. This CDR3 comprises 13 residues. Germline CDR1 and CDR2: SNHLY and FYNNEI. Trimming cost V 3 bases and J 2 bases, with 7 bases left between them. The CDR3 DNA follows: TGTGCCAGCAGTGAGGGCGGTAACACTGAAGCTTTCTTT. It is translated as CASSEGGNTEAFF. Combining the CDR3 with reference TRBV2 and TRBJ1-1 gives the whole variable domain EPEVTQTPSHQVTQMGQEVILRCVPISNHLYFYWYRQILGQKVEFLVSFYNNEISEKSEIFDDQFSVERPDGSNFTLKIRSTKLEDSAMYFCASSEGGNTEAFFGQGTRLTVV.

The chain recombines TRBV28 with TRBJ2-3; 8 positions match TRBD1. V gave up 6 bases and J gave up 4 bases; unmatched junction bases: 12. The germline gives CDR1 MDHEN, CDR2 SYDVKM. There are 16 residues in the CDR3. The CDR3 nucleotides read TGTGCCAGCAGAAGGCCCCGACAGGGGCTGGCAGATACGCAGTATTTT. Translation gives CASRRPRQGLADTQYF. Full variable domain (rest looked up from reference TRBV28 and TRBJ2-3): DVKVTQSSRYLVKRTGEKVFLECVQDMDHENMFWYRQDPGLGLRLIYFSYDVKMKEKGDIPEGYSVSREKKERFSLILESASTNQTSMYLCASRRPRQGLADTQYFGPGTRLTVL.

This sequence joins TRBV6-6 and TRBJ2-5; D gene unclear. This CDR3 contains 14 residues. Germline V gives CDR1 MNHNY, CDR2 SVGAGI (reference sequence). Trimming shortened V by 2 bases and J by 1 base, and 8 bases separated the two germline ends. The chain's CDR3 is CASSYVLRQETQYF. In nucleotides, the CDR3 is TGTGCCAGCAGTTACGTCTTGCGCCAAGAGACCCAGTACTTC.

The rearrangement uses TRBV28 and TRBJ1-4; no reliable D call. This CDR3 is built from 13 residues. Trimming stripped 3 bases from V and 5 bases from J, with 7 bases between. From germline, CDR1 is MDHEN and CDR2 SYDVKM. The CDR3 DNA follows: TGTGCCAGCAGTTTTCTGGGGAATGAAAAACTGTTTTTT. Its protein is CASSFLGNEKLFF.

CDR3 DNA: TGTGCCAGCAGCGTTGCTAGCGGTAGCACAGATACGCAGTATTTT. Its protein product is CASSVASGSTDTQYF. The chain employs TRBV9 and TRBJ2-3, with TRBD2 matching 7 bases. CDR3 length: 15 amino acids. Per germline, CDR1 SGDLS and CDR2 YYNGEE. V dropped 2 bases and J dropped 0; count of bases not matched to a gene: 3.